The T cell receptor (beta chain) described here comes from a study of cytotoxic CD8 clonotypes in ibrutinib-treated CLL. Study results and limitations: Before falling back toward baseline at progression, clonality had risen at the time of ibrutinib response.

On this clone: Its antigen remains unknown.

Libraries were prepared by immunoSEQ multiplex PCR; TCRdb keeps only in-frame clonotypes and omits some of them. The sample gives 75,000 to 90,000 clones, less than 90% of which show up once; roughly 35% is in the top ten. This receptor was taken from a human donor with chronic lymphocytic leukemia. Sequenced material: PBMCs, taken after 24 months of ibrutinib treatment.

In nucleotides, the CDR3 is TGTGCTAGTGGTTCAGGACAGGGGAACACCGGGGAGCTGTTTTTT. This sequence encodes CASGSGQGNTGELFF. The chain combines TRBV12-5 with TRBJ2-2; TRBD1 agrees at 8 bases. Germline V gene lookup returns CDR1 LGHNT and CDR2 FRNRAP. The CDR3 has 15 residues. The junction had 2 bases not matched to a gene; V was cut back by 4 bases and J by 1 base.